This TCR beta chain originates from a study of blood T cell repertoires in COVID-19. Study in general: The United States, Italy and Spain were the sources of the acute and convalescent COVID-19 samples. T cells, B-cell-depleted T cells, or PBMCs supplied cDNA or gDNA.

Authors' processing steps: Estimation of nucleated cell counts relied on the amplification of reference gene primers. TCRdb keeps only in-frame clones here, not all; method: immunoSEQ multiplex PCR. From that table come the V and J calls and clone size; the DNA was used to work out D and trimming. The profile shows 240,000 or so clones, nearly 90% of them singletons. Trimming removed 4 bases from V and 3 bases from J, with 8 bases in between. This CDR3 is built from 13 residues. The germline CDR1 and CDR2 sequences are SGDLS and YYNGEE. The chain recombines TRBV9 with TRBJ1-3; D is unclear. The TCR sequence derives from a woman aged 25 to 39 with acute or convalescent COVID-19. The material sequenced was peripheral blood. The CDR3, as DNA: TGTGCCAGCAGCCCGGGTCATGGAAACACCATATATTTT. This gives the protein CASSPGHGNTIYF.